This T cell receptor (beta chain) was captured by sequencing in a study of blood T cell repertoires in COVID-19. The V gene's germline CDR1 is SGHNT and CDR2 YYREEE (reference sequence). This CDR3 region has 16 residues. Trimming at V came to 4 bases and at J to 6 bases, leaving 12 bases not matched to a gene. Study processing details: Scientists estimated how many nucleated cells there were by amplifying reference gene primers. Using immunoSEQ multiplex PCR, the repertoire was profiled, and TCRdb retains in-frame clones only, with some absent. The V and J calls and clone size come from that table; D and trimming were worked out from the DNA. The sample carries roughly 82,000 clones, roughly 88% recorded once.

This clonotype was sampled from a woman in her 50s in a cohort sampled during active COVID-19. The chain employs TRBV5-4 and TRBJ1-3, with 8 nucleotides matching TRBD1. The sample was peripheral blood. The CDR3 nucleotides are TGTGCCAGCAGCCTCACGCCGGGACAGGTCGAAAACACCATATATTTT. It yields the protein CASSLTPGQVENTIYF.